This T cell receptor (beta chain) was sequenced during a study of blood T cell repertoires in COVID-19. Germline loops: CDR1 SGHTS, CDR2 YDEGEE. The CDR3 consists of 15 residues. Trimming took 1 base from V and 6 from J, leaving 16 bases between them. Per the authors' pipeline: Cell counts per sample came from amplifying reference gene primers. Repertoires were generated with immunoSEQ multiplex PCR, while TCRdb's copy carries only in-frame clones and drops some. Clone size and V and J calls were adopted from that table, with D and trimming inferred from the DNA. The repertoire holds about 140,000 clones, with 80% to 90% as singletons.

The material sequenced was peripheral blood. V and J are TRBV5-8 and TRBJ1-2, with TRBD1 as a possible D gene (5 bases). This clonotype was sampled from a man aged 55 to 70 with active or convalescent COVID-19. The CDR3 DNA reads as TGTGCCAGCAGCTTGCCCTCGGGGGGTTTTGATGGCTACACCTTC. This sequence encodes CASSLPSGGFDGYTF.